These 18 T cell receptor beta chains share one sample of origin, sequenced in a study of T cells in Graves' hyperthyroidism and ophthalmopathy. The CDR3 regions of TCR beta were amplified from RNA transcripts. Carried out on the TCR CDR3, a first-round RT-PCR used the HTBI primer set. A single record per CDR3 protein comes from TCRdb applying MiXCR to the multiplex PCR reads. The sample carries approximately 400,000 distinct CDR3 sequences, around 15% recorded once. Material for sequencing was blood. These receptors were taken from a woman aged 30 to 39 with Graves' ophthalmopathy.

This clonotype occurred many times. This chain links TRBV20-1 with TRBJ1-1; no definite D call. The V gene's germline CDR1 is DFQATT and CDR2 SNEGSKA (reference sequence). The CDR3 contains 15 residues. The V end lost 6 bases, the J end lost 3 bases, and 20 bases lay between the germline ends. Here the CDR3 reads CSAPWRGSMDTEAFF. CDR3 nucleotide sequence: TGCAGTGCACCCTGGCGGGGAAGTATGGACACTGAAGCTTTCTTT.

This rearrangement joins TRBV25-1 to TRBJ2-3, with 8 bases aligning to TRBD2. Germline V gives CDR1 MGHDK, CDR2 SYGVNS. This CDR3 has 17 amino acids. J was trimmed by 0 bases and V by 5 bases; bases with no gene match: 10. In DNA, the CDR3 is TGTGCCAGCAGTCCGGCCCCCAGCGGGGGTAGCACAGATACGCAGTATTTT. This sequence encodes CASSPAPSGGSTDTQYF.

This clonotype occurred many times. The chain uses TRBV27 and TRBJ2-7, with D perhaps being TRBD1 or TRBD2 (6 bases each). The V end was cut by 5 bases, the J end by 5 bases, with 19 bases between. The germline V gene encodes CDR1 MNHEY and CDR2 SMNVEV (reference sequence). This CDR3 spans 15 amino acids. DNA for the CDR3: TGTGCCAGCAGTCCTTGGAGGGGGTTATTTAACGAGCAGTACTTC. Translating it yields CASSPWRGLFNEQYF.

At least ten counts were recorded for this clonotype. CDR3 sequence reads: CASSYGTGGPPDTQYF. CDR3 DNA sequence: TGTGCCAGCAGTTACGGGACAGGGGGTCCCCCAGATACGCAGTATTTT. The rearrangement links TRBV6-1 to TRBJ2-3; 11 nucleotides agree with TRBD1. This CDR3 is built from 16 residues. The trim removed 5 bases at V and 4 bases at J, leaving 8 bases unmatched. Germline CDR1 MNHNS, CDR2 SASEGT.

Points on this clonotype: A junction end diverges from the germline sequence, so it may reflect a read error. This rearrangement joins TRBV7-9 to TRBJ1-2; D not certain. The germline gives CDR1 SEHNR, CDR2 FQNEAQ (reference sequence). This CDR3 comprises 13 residues. CDR3 in DNA: TGTGCCAGCGGCTTAGGCGGGAACTATGGCTACACCTTC. Protein: CASGLGGNYGYTF.

This clonotype has at least ten counts. The genes are TRBV30 and TRBJ1-2, with D uncertain. This CDR3 contains 14 residues. Trimming removed 0 bases at V and 3 bases at J, with 11 bases between. CDR1 is GTSNPN and CDR2 is SVGIG in the germline V gene (reference sequence). CDR3 residues: CAWSVLQQDYGYTF. The CDR3 DNA follows: TGTGCCTGGAGTGTACTACAGCAAGACTATGGCTACACCTTC.

This clonotype has only a few counts. The V gene is TRBV29-1, the J gene TRBJ1-2; D is unclear. This CDR3 has 12 amino acids. V was shortened by 2 bases and J by 5 bases, with 9 bases between the two germline ends. The V gene's germline CDR1 is SQVTM and CDR2 ANQGSEA. The CDR3 sequence: CSVERREYGYTF. CDR3 sequence (DNA): TGCAGCGTTGAAAGGAGGGAGTATGGCTACACCTTC.

This clonotype was recorded at least ten times. This chain links TRBV3-1 with TRBJ1-2, with D possibly TRBD1 on 6 matching bases. The CDR3 runs to 13 residues. V lost 5 bases, J lost 5 bases, and 12 bases lay in between. The germline V gene has CDR1 LGHDT and CDR2 YNNKEL (reference sequence). The chain's CDR3 is CASSSNGQYGYTF. The CDR3, as DNA: TGTGCCAGCAGCTCCAACGGACAGTATGGCTACACCTTC.

This clonotype has ten or more counts. The chain couples TRBV2 to TRBJ2-7; D perhaps matches TRBD2 (5 bases). Germline values: CDR1 SNHLY, CDR2 FYNNEI. Trimming pared 5 bases from V and 4 bases from J, leaving 9 bases between. The CDR3 consists of 12 residues. The CDR3 is CASSPREYEQYF. The CDR3 DNA reads TGTGCCAGCAGTCCGAGGGAATACGAGCAGTACTTC.

This clonotype was recorded at least ten times. The rearrangement joins TRBV29-1 to TRBJ1-1; 7 nucleotides line up with TRBD1. CDR1 and CDR2 (germline): SQVTM, ANQGSEA. The CDR3 covers 14 residues. V shed 6 bases and J 1 base; nucleotides not matched to a gene: 8. DNA for the CDR3: TGCAGCGTGGACGACAGGGCTCGGAACACTGAAGCTTTCTTT. Residues: CSVDDRARNTEAFF.

The rearrangement joins TRBV15 to TRBJ1-5; maybe TRBD1 (6 bases). The CDR3 loop spans 16 amino acids. Trimming removed 0 bases from V and 4 bases from J, with 13 bases in between. In germline, CDR1 is LNHNV, CDR2 YYDKDF (reference sequence). The chain's CDR3 is CATSRDLQGGNQPQHF. CDR3 bases: TGTGCCACCAGCAGAGATTTACAGGGAGGGAATCAGCCCCAGCATTTT.

This clonotype was observed a few times. Sequence at one end of the junction differs from germline and may be a read error. This chain connects TRBV28 to TRBJ1-2, with a tentative D call TRBD1 (5 bases). Germline lookup yields CDR1 MDHEN and CDR2 SYDVKM. This CDR3 is built from 16 residues. Written as DNA, the CDR3 is TGTGCCAGCAGTTTAGTCGGCAGGGCCCTCGGCTATGACTACACCTTC. It yields the protein CASSLVGRALGYDYTF.

This sequence joins TRBV20-1 and TRBJ2-1; 9 positions agree with TRBD2. The CDR3 totals 16 residues. From germline, CDR1 is DFQATT and CDR2 SNEGSKA (reference sequence). With V trimmed by 3 bases and J by 9 bases, 15 bases remained unmatched. CDR3 nucleotide sequence: TGCAGTGCTAGTACGGCATACGCGGGAGGGGGGGGTGAGCAGTTCTTC. This codes for CSASTAYAGGGGEQFF.

This clonotype was recorded at least ten times. V is TRBV20-1 and J is TRBJ2-1, with 9 bases identical to TRBD1. Looked up from germline, CDR1 is DFQATT and CDR2 is SNEGSKA (reference sequence). The ends lost 0 bases at V and 2 bases at J; junction bases unmatched: 5. The CDR3 has 16 residues. The DNA of the CDR3 is TGCAGTGCTAGAGACCTGACAGGGGGGACCTACAATGAGCAGTTCTTC. This codes for CSARDLTGGTYNEQFF.

In its sample, this clonotype was seen many times. This chain links TRBV28 with TRBJ1-3; D call uncertain. Trimming stripped 2 bases from V and 0 bases from J, with 11 bases between. The CDR3 extends over 16 amino acids. Germline V gene data show CDR1 as MDHEN and CDR2 as SYDVKM. The DNA of the CDR3 is TGTGCCAGCAGTTTAAATACTCCGGGCTCTGGAAACACCATATATTTT. Its protein product is CASSLNTPGSGNTIYF.

This clonotype was seen many times. V and J are TRBV18 and TRBJ1-6; TRBD1 is a possible D gene (5 bases). The length of the CDR3 is 14 residues. Germline lookup yields CDR1 KGHSH and CDR2 LQKENI. V was trimmed by 4 bases and J by 7 bases, leaving 11 bases between them. CDR3 bases: TGTGCCAGCTCACTCGACAGAGTGAATTCACCCCTCCACTTT. As protein: CASSLDRVNSPLHF.

The chain is built from TRBV19 and TRBJ1-1, with D perhaps TRBD1 (6 bases). Germline CDR1 reads LNHDA; CDR2 reads SQIVND (reference sequence). The CDR3 runs 15 residues. Trimming cost V 11 bases and J 0 bases, with 19 bases left between them. The CDR3 loop reads CAQQRQERMNTEAFF. The CDR3 coding sequence is TGTGCCCAGCAGAGACAGGAAAGGATGAACACTGAAGCTTTCTTT.

V and J are TRBV6-5 and TRBJ1-1; D may be TRBD1 (5 bases). The CDR3 contains 15 residues. Per the germline V gene, CDR1 is MNHEY and CDR2 is SVGAGI. Trimming shortened V by 2 bases and J by 1 base, and 11 bases separated the two germline ends. The DNA of the CDR3 is TGTGCCAGCAGTTACCTGGGCGGGACGAACACTGAAGCTTTCTTT. Translation: CASSYLGGTNTEAFF.